The rows below give T cell receptor beta chains drawn from one sample of a study of T-cell reconstitution after alpha-beta-depleted transplantation in children. TCRdb re-derived calls from the PCR reads in MiXCR, one entry per CDR3 protein. The table records 60,000 or so distinct CDR3 sequences, 44% of them present only once. Sequences were derived from PBMCs, mostly from graft donor cells, sampled 360 days after TCRalphabeta/CD19-depleted stem cell transplant. The receptors stem from a male patient younger than 18 who had a stem cell transplant for acute lymphoblastic leukemia, so the T cells may come from the graft donor. The conserved cysteine and the conserved F or W are not part of the CDR3 here.

j_gene | v_gene | CDR3aa
TRBJ2-7 | TRBV7-9 | ASSIDRVPYEQY
TRBJ1-2 | TRBV6-1 | ASSPFEGSGYGYT
TRBJ2-5 | TRBV6-2/TRBV6-3 | ASSYSGLKETQY
TRBJ2-3 | TRBV20-1 | SAREDRGLADTQY
TRBJ2-7 | TRBV4-1 | ASSPASGGGEQY
TRBJ2-5 | TRBV6-5 | ASSYGWGTGTQY
TRBJ2-3 | TRBV9 | ASSPWTGRTDTQY
TRBJ1-2 | TRBV7-9 | ASSLVGNSFYGYT
TRBJ2-2 | TRBV4-1 | ASSPGTSGSIGELF
TRBJ2-7 | TRBV7-9 | ASSLSETAYEQY
TRBJ2-6 | TRBV7-8 | ASSLPGDGSSGANVLT
TRBJ1-1 | TRBV12-3/TRBV12-4 | ASSLATLQLNTEAF
TRBJ2-7 | TRBV9 | ASSVGGLSRSYEQY
TRBJ1-6 | TRBV6-6 | ASNYRDRISLGLH
TRBJ1-2 | TRBV12-3/TRBV12-4 | ASSSTALANYGYT
TRBJ2-7 | TRBV9 | ASSPTGSGEQY
TRBJ1-4 | TRBV6-2/TRBV6-3 | ASSYQGWDEKLF
TRBJ1-5 | TRBV20-1 | SARDLGQLSNQPQH
TRBJ2-7 | TRBV19 | ASSPRATYEQY
TRBJ2-2 | TRBV5-1 | ASSGGQRVLF
TRBJ1-2 | TRBV7-6 | ASSLVGPGGLANYGYT
TRBJ2-3 | TRBV11-1 | ASSPQRLAGGSTDTQY
TRBJ2-1 | TRBV10-3 | AISGGGRYNEQF
TRBJ2-3 | TRBV12-3/TRBV12-4 | ASSSSSASSTDTQY
TRBJ2-2 | TRBV29-1 | SVVGAKNTGELF
TRBJ2-7 | TRBV12-3/TRBV12-4 | ASSLAGGGYEQY
TRBJ2-5 | TRBV7-6 | ASSPAGGGMETQY
TRBJ1-4 | TRBV9 | ASSPHDRANEKLF
TRBJ2-2 | TRBV11-2 | ASSMVYRGNTGELF
TRBJ2-5 | TRBV4-2 | ASSQEGAGGYQETQY
TRBJ2-5 | TRBV12-3/TRBV12-4 | ASSLANRQGRGAIEGRETQY
TRBJ2-2 | TRBV12-3/TRBV12-4 | ASSLRTSGTGELF
TRBJ2-7 | TRBV12-3/TRBV12-4 | ASSSGLAGAASYEQY
TRBJ2-5 | TRBV29-1 | SALARREEETQY
TRBJ2-7 | TRBV28 | ASTLNYEQY
TRBJ2-3 | TRBV9 | ASSLRTGSLTDTQY
TRBJ1-3 | TRBV12-3/TRBV12-4 | ASSRDSSSGNTIY
TRBJ2-2 | TRBV6-2/TRBV6-3 | ASSSLAPGELF
TRBJ2-7 | TRBV27 | ASSLRLAGDEQY
TRBJ2-1 | TRBV12-3/TRBV12-4 | ASSRPYNEQF
TRBJ1-2 | TRBV20-1 | SNRGNYGYT
TRBJ2-1 | TRBV7-9 | ASATRGQGYNEQF
TRBJ1-1 | TRBV6-2/TRBV6-3 | ASSYSTLGGTEAF
TRBJ2-3 | TRBV28 | ASSLNDKGHTDTQY
TRBJ1-2 | TRBV10-3 | ATQTYDRPSNYGYT
TRBJ1-1 | TRBV14 | ASSQDLGQGKPTTEAF
TRBJ2-7 | TRBV29-1 | SVELGAYEQY
TRBJ1-2 | TRBV7-2 | ASSLEGHNYGYT
TRBJ2-7 | TRBV12-3/TRBV12-4 | ASSLTGNEQY
TRBJ2-7 | TRBV29-1 | SVDSGYEQY